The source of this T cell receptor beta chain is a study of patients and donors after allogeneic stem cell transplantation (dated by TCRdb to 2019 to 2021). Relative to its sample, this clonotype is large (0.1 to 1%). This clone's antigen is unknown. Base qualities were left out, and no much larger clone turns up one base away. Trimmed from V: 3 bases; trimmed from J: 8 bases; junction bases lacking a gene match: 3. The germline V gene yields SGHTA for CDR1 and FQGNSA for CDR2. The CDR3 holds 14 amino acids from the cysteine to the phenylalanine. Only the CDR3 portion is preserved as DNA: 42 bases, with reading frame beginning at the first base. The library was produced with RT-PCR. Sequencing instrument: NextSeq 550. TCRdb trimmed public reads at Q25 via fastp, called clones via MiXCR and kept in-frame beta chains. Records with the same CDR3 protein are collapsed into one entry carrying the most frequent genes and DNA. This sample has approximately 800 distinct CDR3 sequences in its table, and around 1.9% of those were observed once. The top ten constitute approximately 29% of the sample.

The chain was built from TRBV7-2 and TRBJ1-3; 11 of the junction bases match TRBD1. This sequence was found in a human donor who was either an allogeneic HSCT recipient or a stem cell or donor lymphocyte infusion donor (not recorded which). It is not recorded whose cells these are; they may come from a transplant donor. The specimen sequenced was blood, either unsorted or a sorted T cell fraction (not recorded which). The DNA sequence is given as TGTGCCAGCAGCTTCCCGGGACAGGGGGACACCATATATTTT. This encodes CASSFPGQGDTIYF.